These 26 T cell receptor beta chains came from one sample sequenced in a study of blood T cell repertoires in COVID-19. The table came from immunoSEQ multiplex PCR; TCRdb's copy has only in-frame clones and leaves some out. The sample records roughly 300,000 clones, 80% to 90% being singletons. Sequencing was carried out using peripheral blood. Receptors were obtained from a woman aged 45 to 65 who had recovered from COVID-19.

This chain connects TRBV1 to TRBJ1-1. TRBV1 is noted as a pseudogene. The length of the CDR3 is 14 residues. The CDR3 sequence: CTSSQLPLGRGAFF. CDR3 nucleotides: TGCACCAGCAGCCAGCTGCCTTTGGGGAGAGGAGCTTTCTTT.

The rearrangement links TRBV6-2 or TRBV6-3 to TRBJ1-5; D not resolved. From germline, CDR1 is MNHEY and CDR2 SVGEGT. V lost 2 bases and J lost 3, with 8 bases in between. CDR3 length equals 14 residues. The CDR3 DNA follows: TGTGCCAGCAGTTACAGAGGTATCAATCAGCCCCAGCATTTT. Translated: CASSYRGINQPQHF.

The gene calls are TRBV16 and TRBJ1-3, with D possibly TRBD1 on 5 matching bases. Per the germline V gene, CDR1 is KGHSY and CDR2 is FQNENV. V lost 0 bases, J lost 2 bases, and 11 bases lay in between. The CDR3 sequence is 16 residues long. CDR3 DNA sequence: TGTGCCAGCAGCCAATCACGGGGGACCGCTGGAAACACCATATATTTT. Its translation: CASSQSRGTAGNTIYF.

The CDR3 region is CASSVGDRRNSPLHF. The CDR3 DNA follows: TGTGCCAGCAGCGTGGGCGACAGGAGGAATTCACCCCTCCACTTT. The J gene is TRBJ1-6, the V gene TRBV9; possibly TRBD1 for D (6 bases). Looked up from germline, CDR1 is SGDLS and CDR2 is YYNGEE. The germline V and J ends were trimmed by 2 bases and 7 bases, with 13 bases remaining between them. The CDR3 contains 15 residues.

V and J are TRBV7-9 and TRBJ2-1, with 10 bases that match TRBD2. Trimming took 4 bases from V and 7 from J; bases not matched to a gene: 10. The CDR3 totals 16 residues. Germline loops: CDR1 SEHNR, CDR2 FQNEAQ (reference sequence). This chain's CDR3 is CASSSKLAGGGNEQFF. CDR3 bases: TGTGCCAGCAGCTCCAAATTAGCGGGAGGTGGGAATGAGCAGTTCTTC.

The gene calls are TRBV9 and TRBJ1-5; 7 nucleotides line up with TRBD1. The CDR3 sequence is 15 residues long. V shed 4 bases, J shed 0 bases, and the junction held 4 bases outside the gene matches. Per the germline V gene, CDR1 is SGDLS and CDR2 is YYNGEE. CDR3 sequence (DNA): TGTGCCAGCAGCCCGGGACAGACTAGCAATCAGCCCCAGCATTTT. Translation gives CASSPGQTSNQPQHF.

Here the CDR3 reads CAISKRDLPDEQYF. The CDR3 DNA follows: TGTGCCATCAGCAAGAGGGATCTCCCAGACGAGCAGTACTTC. V gene TRBV10-3 combines with J gene TRBJ2-7; D might be TRBD2 (5 bases). Germline CDR1 reads ENHRY; CDR2 reads SYGVKD. Trimming cost V 6 bases and J 5 bases, with 17 bases left between them. The CDR3 is 14 amino acids.

This clone was observed a handful of times. This chain joins TRBV2 and TRBJ1-5; no reliable D call. CDR1 and CDR2 (germline): SNHLY, FYNNEI. Trimming took 1 base from V and 9 from J, leaving 7 bases between them. This CDR3 is built from 12 residues. The CDR3 here is CASSEGPGPQHF. In DNA form, the CDR3 reads TGTGCCAGCAGTGAAGGGCCAGGGCCCCAGCATTTT.

The rearrangement links TRBV27 to TRBJ1-6, with 9 bases aligning to TRBD1. Germline trimming cut 6 bases from V and 7 bases from J; bases unmatched to any gene: 10. From germline, CDR1 is MNHEY and CDR2 SMNVEV (reference sequence). The CDR3 is 16 amino acids. The CDR3 here is CASRQGTGIQNSPLHF. CDR3 nucleotide sequence: TGTGCCAGCAGACAAGGGACAGGGATCCAAAATTCACCCCTCCACTTT.

The genes are TRBV11-2 and TRBJ1-3; D ambiguous. This CDR3 is built from 15 residues. Per germline, CDR1 SGHAT and CDR2 FQNNGV. Trimming took 2 bases from V and 0 from J, leaving 8 bases between them. For the CDR3, the DNA is TGTGCCAGCAGCTTACTGGGCCTCTCTGGAAACACCATATATTTT. This sequence encodes CASSLLGLSGNTIYF.

Note on this clone: A much larger clonotype is one base distant, so this may be a read error. The V gene is TRBV5-6, the J gene TRBJ1-2, with D maybe TRBD1 (5 bases). The CDR3 loop spans 13 amino acids. Germline V gene sequence: CDR1 SGHDT, CDR2 YYEEEE. The V end lost 6 bases, the J end lost 4 bases, and 13 bases lay between the germline ends. CDR3 sequence: CASTLQGLYGYTF. Here the CDR3 DNA reads TGTGCCAGCACCCTTCAGGGCCTCTATGGCTACACCTTC.

The chain carries TRBV7-9 and TRBJ2-1, with 10 bases identical to TRBD1. Unmatched junction bases numbered 4, after V lost 2 bases and J lost 9 bases. This CDR3 region has 14 residues. In germline, CDR1 is SEHNR, CDR2 FQNEAQ (reference sequence). In DNA form, the CDR3 reads TGTGCCAGCAGCTTATCCGGGACAGGGGTTGAGCAGTTCTTC. Translating gives CASSLSGTGVEQFF.

The chain combines TRBV4-1 with TRBJ1-1; 7 nucleotides match TRBD1. Germline lookup yields CDR1 MGHRA and CDR2 YSYEKL. The V and J ends lost 4 bases and 1 base, in that order; junction bases with no gene match: 3. CDR3 length equals 14 residues. The CDR3 protein is CASSLRGENTEAFF. CDR3 nucleotides: TGCGCCAGCAGCCTCAGGGGGGAGAACACTGAAGCTTTCTTT.

The chain employs TRBV28 and TRBJ1-1, with unresolved D. The V and J ends lost 4 bases and 6 bases respectively, with 18 bases between them. The CDR3 loop spans 15 amino acids. Germline CDR1 and CDR2: MDHEN and SYDVKM. The CDR3 region is CASSSPSRGRAEAFF. The CDR3 nucleotides read TGTGCCAGCAGTTCACCCAGCCGGGGTAGGGCTGAAGCTTTCTTT.

This chain joins TRBV28 and TRBJ1-1; D is unclear. The length of the CDR3 is 12 residues. The germline V and J ends were trimmed by 8 bases and 4 bases, with 11 bases remaining between them. Germline V CDR1 and CDR2: MDHEN, SYDVKM. DNA of the CDR3: TGTGCCAGCGGGCAGACCGTCACTGAAGCTTTCTTT. This gives the protein CASGQTVTEAFF. Complete variable domain (other parts from reference TRBV28 and TRBJ1-1): DVKVTQSSRYLVKRTGEKVFLECVQDMDHENMFWYRQDPGLGLRLIYFSYDVKMKEKGDIPEGYSVSREKKERFSLILESASTNQTSMYLCASGQTVTEAFFGQGTRLTVV.

This clone was detected only a few times. The chain uses TRBV3-1 (or the pseudogene TRBV3-2) and TRBJ1-3, with a tentative D call TRBD1 (6 bases). Per the germline V gene, CDR1 is LGHDT and CDR2 is YNNKEL (reference sequence). This CDR3 has 14 amino acids. The germline V and J ends were trimmed by 1 base and 5 bases, with 9 bases remaining between them. CDR3 in amino acids: CASSQGTARNTIYF. The CDR3, as DNA: TGTGCCAGCAGCCAAGGGACAGCGCGAAACACCATATATTTT.

The gene calls are TRBV5-4 and TRBJ2-3; TRBD2 agrees at 7 bases. In germline, CDR1 is SGHNT, CDR2 YYREEE (reference sequence). The CDR3 runs 19 residues. V was pared by 1 base and J by 0 bases, with 14 bases of the junction left unmatched. Here the CDR3 reads CASSLLASGIQTSTDTQYF. CDR3 DNA sequence: TGTGCCAGCAGCTTGTTGGCTAGCGGAATACAAACTAGCACAGATACGCAGTATTTT.

The chain is built from TRBV20-1 and TRBJ2-5, with D maybe TRBD2 (6 bases). Trimming pared 3 bases from V and 5 bases from J, leaving 10 bases between. Per germline, CDR1 DFQATT and CDR2 SNEGSKA (reference sequence). The CDR3 has 12 residues. The CDR3 region has the DNA TGCAGTGCTAGTACCCGGGGGGAGACCCAGTACTTC. Translating gives CSASTRGETQYF.

The chain uses TRBV2 and TRBJ1-2, with 7 bases matching TRBD1. The junction had 5 bases not matched to a gene; V was cut back by 6 bases and J by 7 bases. CDR3 size: 12 residues. In germline, CDR1 is SNHLY, CDR2 FYNNEI. CDR3 region: CASREQGTGYTF. The DNA for the CDR3 is TGTGCCAGCAGAGAACAGGGGACTGGCTACACCTTC.

This clone turned up a few times. The J gene is TRBJ1-5, the V gene TRBV7-9; D not resolved. There are 14 residues in the CDR3. Germline V gives CDR1 SEHNR, CDR2 FQNEAQ (reference sequence). The ends were cut back, 0 bases at V and 6 bases at J, with 9 bases in the middle. The CDR3 DNA follows: TGTGCCAGCAGCTTAGCAGGGAGTGGTCAGCCCCAGCATTTT. Translation gives CASSLAGSGQPQHF.

This chain links TRBV5-1 with TRBJ1-3; D is unclear. The CDR3 runs 17 residues. Per the germline V gene, CDR1 is SGHRS and CDR2 is YFSETQ. Trimming cost V 0 bases and J 1 base, with 14 bases left between them. The CDR3 sequence is CASSLGGGRDSGNTIYF. The CDR3 nucleotides are TGCGCCAGCAGCTTGGGTGGCGGTAGAGATTCTGGAAACACCATATATTTT. Full variable domain (missing parts from reference TRBV5-1 and TRBJ1-3): KAGVTQTPRYLIKTRGQQVTLSCSPISGHRSVSWYQQTPGQGLQFLFEYFSETQRNKGNFPGRFSGRQFSNSRSEMNVSTLELGDSALYLCASSLGGGRDSGNTIYFGEGSWLTVV.

The J gene is TRBJ1-1, the V gene TRBV12-3 or TRBV12-4, with TRBD1 matching over 8 bases. The CDR3 runs to 13 residues. V was pared by 5 bases and J by 7 bases, with 6 bases of the junction left unmatched. CDR3: CASSPSTGVEAFF. In DNA, the CDR3 is TGTGCCAGCAGTCCCTCGACAGGGGTTGAAGCTTTCTTT.

V is TRBV5-1 and J is TRBJ1-6, with TRBD1 matching 7 bases. This CDR3 has 16 residues. V shed 6 bases, J shed 7 bases, and the junction held 13 bases outside the gene matches. CDR1 and CDR2 (germline): SGHRS, YFSETQ. DNA for the CDR3: TGCGCCAGCAAACCTTCACGGGGACAGCAGAATTCACCCCTCCACTTT. Translation gives CASKPSRGQQNSPLHF.

The chain recombines TRBV18 with TRBJ1-6; a possible D gene is TRBD1 (6 bases). CDR3 length equals 14 residues. Germline CDR1 is KGHSH and CDR2 is LQKENI. V gave up 4 bases and J gave up 10 bases, with 14 bases separating them. This CDR3 reads CASSLARDNSPLHF. CDR3 nucleotide sequence: TGTGCCAGCTCACTAGCCAGGGACAACTCACCCCTCCACTTT. The full variable domain, with the rest looked up from reference TRBV18 and TRBJ1-6, is NAGVMQNPRHLVRRRGQEARLRCSPMKGHSHVYWYRQLPEEGLKFMVYLQKENIIDESGMPKERFSAEFPKEGPSILRIQQVVRGDSAAYFCASSLARDNSPLHFGNGTRLTVT.

V and J are TRBV9 and TRBJ1-5; 9 nucleotides agree with TRBD1. The V and J ends lost 4 bases and 2 bases, in that order; junction bases with no gene match: 4. Germline CDR1 SGDLS, CDR2 YYNGEE. The CDR3 consists of 15 residues. CDR3 DNA sequence: TGTGCCAGCAGCCGACAGGGGGTGGGCAATCAGCCCCAGCATTTT. Protein sequence: CASSRQGVGNQPQHF. The variable domain in full, completed from reference TRBV9 and TRBJ1-5, reads DSGVTQTPKHLITATGQRVTLRCSPRSGDLSVYWYQQSLDQGLQFLIQYYNGEERAKGNILERFSAQQFPDLHSELNLSSLELGDSALYFCASSRQGVGNQPQHFGDGTRLSIL.

This chain joins TRBV28 and TRBJ1-2; 10 bases align to TRBD1. In germline, CDR1 is MDHEN, CDR2 SYDVKM. J was trimmed by 7 bases and V by 5 bases; bases with no gene match: 7. The CDR3 length is 14 residues. The DNA for the CDR3 is TGTGCCAGCAGTGACCTCGACAGGGGGCTTGGCTACACCTTC. Amino acids: CASSDLDRGLGYTF.